This T cell receptor beta chain was identified in a study of blood T cell repertoires in COVID-19. Sequenced by immunoSEQ multiplex PCR; TCRdb stores in-frame clones only, minus some. The sample contains over 85,000 clones, about 85% of which appear only once. The V end lost 7 bases, the J end lost 4 bases, and 11 bases lay between the germline ends. This CDR3 is 13 amino acids long. Germline V gene sequence: CDR1 MNHNY, CDR2 SVGAGI (reference sequence). Sample: peripheral blood. This clonotype originated in a man between 70 and 80 years old with acute or convalescent COVID-19. The genes are TRBV6-6 and TRBJ1-3; D perhaps matches TRBD1 (6 bases). The CDR3 coding sequence is TGTGCCAGCAACAGGGCAATCGGAAACACCATATATTTT. Residues: CASNRAIGNTIYF.